These 30 T cell receptor beta chains originate from one sample sequenced in a study of T cells after yellow fever vaccination. TCRdb called the 5' RACE reads again in MiXCR, with one record for every CDR3 protein. This sample has some 320,000 distinct CDR3 sequences; less than 9.5% occur once, and the top ten carry over 3%. Here the sequenced sample was CD4+ T cells sorted from PBMCs, taken 5 days after the yellow fever booster vaccination. The receptors stem from a man younger than 35 who received the YFV17D yellow fever vaccine.

V is TRBV10-1 and J is TRBJ1-6; D uncertain. This CDR3 has 12 residues. Per germline, CDR1 WNHNN and CDR2 SYGVQD (reference sequence). Trimming shortened V by 8 bases and J by 8 bases, and 10 bases separated the two germline ends. The CDR3 nucleotides are TGCGCCAGCTCAGTTGGGGATTCACCCCTCCACTTT. Encoded protein: CASSVGDSPLHF.

This clonotype was detected a few times. The chain carries TRBV20-1 and TRBJ2-1, with 8 bases that match TRBD2. Trimming cost V 5 bases and J 10 bases; bases outside gene matches: 10. Germline CDR1 and CDR2: DFQATT and SNEGSKA (reference sequence). The CDR3 has 13 residues. Here the CDR3 reads CSALQRGTGEQFF. Written as DNA, the CDR3 is TGCAGTGCTCTCCAGCGGGGGACGGGGGAGCAGTTCTTC.

CDR3 in amino acids: CASSSGRQGVLVKLFF. The CDR3 bases are TGTGCCAGCAGTTCCGGAAGGCAGGGCGTATTGGTAAAACTGTTTTTT. The J gene is TRBJ1-4, the V gene TRBV28; tentatively, D is TRBD1 (5 bases). Germline V gene data show CDR1 as MDHEN and CDR2 as SYDVKM. The CDR3 totals 16 residues. V was shortened by 4 bases and J by 10 bases, with 22 bases between the two germline ends.

This clonotype has only a few counts. The rearrangement joins TRBV21-1 to TRBJ2-1; the table gives TRBD2 as D, unverified against the DNA. TRBV21-1 is described as a pseudogene. The CDR3 is 16 amino acids. The chain's CDR3 is CASSRAIWTNTNEQFF. The CDR3 DNA follows: TGTGCCAGCAGCCGCGCCATATGGACTAACACGAATGAGCAGTTCTTC.

The table lists this clonotype with a few counts. The CDR3 sequence: CASSVVRGGHTGELFF. CDR3 DNA sequence: TGTGCCAGCAGCGTAGTGAGGGGGGGCCACACCGGGGAGCTGTTTTTT. The genes are TRBV9 and TRBJ2-2, with TRBD2 as a possible D gene (7 bases). There are 16 residues in the CDR3. In germline, CDR1 is SGDLS, CDR2 YYNGEE. With 0 bases removed from V and 3 bases from J, the gap between germline ends came to 12 bases.

The gene calls are TRBV24-1 and TRBJ2-3, with TRBD1 matching over 9 bases. Germline V lookup: CDR1 KGHDR, CDR2 SFDVKD. There are 14 residues in the CDR3. Trimming removed 9 bases from V and 2 bases from J; junction bases left unmatched: 5. DNA of the CDR3: TGTGCCACCTCGGACAGGGGTCACACAGATACGCAGTATTTT. Amino acid sequence: CATSDRGHTDTQYF.

This clonotype was seen repeatedly, ten times or more. The CDR3 DNA follows: TGCAGCTCAACAGACAGGGCCGAAGCTTTCTTT. It codes for CSSTDRAEAFF. The gene calls are TRBV29-1 and TRBJ1-1; 7 nucleotides match TRBD1. The germline V gene encodes CDR1 SQVTM and CDR2 ANQGSEA. The CDR3 extends over 11 amino acids. After removal of 8 bases from V and 8 bases from J, the junction contained 8 bases not matched to a gene.

V and J are TRBV4-2 and TRBJ2-1; 9 bases agree with TRBD2. V dropped 0 bases and J dropped 2; count of bases not matched to a gene: 5. The CDR3 is made up of 17 amino acids. The germline CDR1 and CDR2 sequences are LGHNA and YNFKEQ. The CDR3 DNA is TGTGCCAGCAGCCAAGATCCGGCTAGCGGGGCCTACAATGAGCAGTTCTTC. Amino acids: CASSQDPASGAYNEQFF.

Many counts were recorded for this clonotype. The CDR3 DNA reads as TGTGCCAGCAGTTTCGAGCTGTATAATTCACCCCTCCACTTT. Protein: CASSFELYNSPLHF. The rearrangement uses TRBV6-5 and TRBJ1-6; D is ambiguous. Between the trimmed V and J ends, which lost 4 bases and 4 bases, there was a span of 8 bases. CDR3 length: 14 amino acids. Germline V gene lookup returns CDR1 MNHEY and CDR2 SVGAGI.

Many counts were recorded for this clonotype. The chain uses TRBV12-3 or TRBV12-4 and TRBJ1-2, with 11 bases aligning to TRBD1. J lost 6 bases, V lost 5 bases, and 8 bases had no gene match. This CDR3 has 15 amino acids. The CDR3 bases are TGTGCCAGCAGTCGGACAGGGGGCGCATCTGATGGCTACACCTTC. It specifies CASSRTGGASDGYTF.

The chain has TRBV3-1 and TRBJ1-2, with D possibly being TRBD1 (6 bases). CDR3 length equals 12 residues. V dropped 3 bases and J dropped 8 bases, with 10 bases sitting between them. Per germline, CDR1 LGHDT and CDR2 YNNKEL (reference sequence). CDR3 nucleotides: TGTGCCAGCAGCCAGGGGGCGCGGGGCTACACCTTC. Its translation is CASSQGARGYTF.

This clonotype was observed a few times. The genes are TRBV18 and TRBJ2-5; 9 bases are a match to TRBD1. CDR3 length: 14 residues. With V trimmed by 5 bases and J by 4 bases, 5 bases remained unmatched. Germline V gene sequence: CDR1 KGHSH, CDR2 LQKENI. The CDR3 protein is CASSTMGQGETQYF. In DNA form, the CDR3 reads TGTGCCAGCTCAACCATGGGACAGGGAGAGACCCAGTACTTC.

In its sample, this clonotype was seen a few times. This chain joins TRBV9 and TRBJ1-1, with D unclear. The CDR3 has 14 residues. The V and J ends lost 2 bases and 4 bases respectively, with 12 bases between them. Germline values: CDR1 SGDLS, CDR2 YYNGEE. CDR3 residues: CASSVDPDLTEAFF. CDR3 bases: TGTGCCAGCAGCGTCGACCCGGATCTCACTGAAGCTTTCTTT.

The genes are TRBV19 and TRBJ2-5; D may be TRBD1 (6 bases). CDR3 length: 13 amino acids. CDR1 and CDR2 from the germline V gene are LNHDA and SQIVND (reference sequence). Trimming stripped 3 bases from V and 5 bases from J, with 10 bases between. The CDR3 nucleotides are TGTGCCAGTAGTATTTTTCAGGGGGAGACCCAGTACTTC. Translation: CASSIFQGETQYF.

The chain links TRBV5-1 to TRBJ2-3; a weak D match, TRBD1 (5 bases). CDR3 length: 15 residues. V was shortened by 0 bases and J by 2 bases, with 10 bases between the two germline ends. Germline V gives CDR1 SGHRS, CDR2 YFSETQ. CDR3 amino acids: CASSLEGRITDTQYF. DNA for the CDR3: TGCGCCAGCAGCTTGGAGGGGCGCATCACAGATACGCAGTATTTT.

In its sample, this clonotype was seen many times. V gene TRBV29-1 combines with J gene TRBJ2-3; D gene ambiguous. CDR1 and CDR2 (germline): SQVTM, ANQGSEA. There are 13 residues in the CDR3. Trimming cost V 3 bases and J 2 bases, with 9 bases left between them. CDR3 nucleotide sequence: TGCAGCGTTGAGGCCACCTTCACAGATACGCAGTATTTT. It yields the protein CSVEATFTDTQYF.

This clonotype showed up just a few times. The rearrangement joins TRBV5-1 to TRBJ2-5; TRBD2 matches 9 bases. The CDR3 runs to 15 residues. Germline trimming cut 2 bases from V and 5 bases from J; bases unmatched to any gene: 7. Germline V gene data show CDR1 as SGHRS and CDR2 as YFSETQ. Here the CDR3 reads CASSLIAGARETQYF. CDR3 DNA sequence: TGCGCCAGCAGCTTAATAGCGGGGGCCCGGGAGACCCAGTACTTC.

The rearrangement uses TRBV20-1 and TRBJ1-1, with 7 bases that match TRBD1. Germline V gene sequence: CDR1 DFQATT, CDR2 SNEGSKA (reference sequence). V dropped 6 bases and J dropped 0; count of bases not matched to a gene: 7. The length of the CDR3 is 14 residues. CDR3 amino acids: CSARKQGMNTEAFF. The CDR3 DNA reads TGCAGTGCCAGAAAACAGGGGATGAACACTGAAGCTTTCTTT.

The J gene is TRBJ2-7, the V gene TRBV9, with D uncertain. Germline loops: CDR1 SGDLS, CDR2 YYNGEE. The V end lost 0 bases, the J end lost 4 bases, and 8 bases lay between the germline ends. The CDR3 runs to 13 residues. The CDR3 sequence is CASSVAGPYEQYV. CDR3 sequence (DNA): TGTGCCAGCAGCGTAGCGGGCCCTTACGAGCAGTACGTC.

The rearrangement uses TRBV24-1 and TRBJ1-2; D perhaps matches TRBD1 (5 bases). From germline, CDR1 is KGHDR and CDR2 SFDVKD. V was cut by 3 bases and J by 2 bases, with 15 bases left in between. The CDR3 runs 16 residues. The CDR3 sequence is CATSDTTGTKNYGYTF. The DNA of the CDR3 is TGTGCCACCAGTGATACAACCGGGACCAAGAACTATGGCTACACCTTC.

This clonotype was found a few times. The rearrangement uses TRBV5-5 and TRBJ2-2; D is ambiguous. The CDR3 length is 15 residues. Germline V gene data show CDR1 as SGHKS and CDR2 as YYEKEE (reference sequence). The V end was cut by 4 bases, the J end by 4 bases, with 14 bases between. In DNA, the CDR3 is TGTGCCAGCAGCGGGTCACAGAGAGCCACCGGGGAGCTGTTTTTT. Translation: CASSGSQRATGELFF.

This clonotype has only a few counts. V is TRBV20-1 and J is TRBJ2-3, with D unresolved. The CDR3 sequence is 14 residues long. Germline CDR1 reads DFQATT; CDR2 reads SNEGSKA (reference sequence). The V end was cut by 5 bases, the J end by 3 bases, with 15 bases between. The CDR3 loop is CSADGDVRTDTQYF. CDR3 DNA: TGCAGTGCTGATGGTGACGTAAGGACAGATACGCAGTATTTT.

CDR3 amino acids: CAWSGGLEETQYF. CDR3 DNA: TGTGCCTGGAGTGGGGGACTAGAAGAGACCCAGTACTTC. V gene TRBV30 combines with J gene TRBJ2-5; the match to TRBD2 covers 8 bases. With 1 base clipped from V and 3 bases from J, the junction kept 1 base outside the gene matches. CDR1 is GTSNPN, CDR2 SVGIG, per germline (reference sequence). This CDR3 region has 13 residues.

This clonotype was seen only once. The V gene is TRBV12-3 or TRBV12-4, the J gene TRBJ1-1; no firm D call. The CDR3 sequence is 14 residues long. V was cut by 3 bases and J by 2 bases, with 10 bases left in between. The CDR3 loop is CASSFFSPNTEAFF. CDR3 bases: TGTGCCAGCAGTTTCTTCAGCCCAAACACTGAAGCTTTCTTT.

The sample holds many counts of this clonotype. The rearrangement links TRBV7-8 to TRBJ2-7; no clear D gene. The length of the CDR3 is 13 residues. V gave up 1 base and J gave up 3 bases, with 7 bases separating them. Germline values: CDR1 SGHVS, CDR2 FQNEAQ. The DNA for the CDR3 is TGTGCCAGCAGCTTAGTCCCGGGCTACGAGCAGTACGTC. This translates into CASSLVPGYEQYV.

This clonotype was observed at least ten times. The CDR3 region is CASSESGLAGVRQFF. The CDR3 DNA reads as TGCGCCAGCAGTGAGTCGGGACTAGCGGGGGTACGGCAGTTCTTC. The gene calls are TRBV10-1 and TRBJ2-1, with 14 bases matching TRBD2. V lost 0 bases, J lost 12 bases, and 4 bases stayed unmatched. The CDR3 has 15 residues. Germline loops: CDR1 WNHNN, CDR2 SYGVQD (reference sequence).

A few counts support this clonotype. The chain combines TRBV4-3 with TRBJ2-5, with D hard to call. Trimming stripped 0 bases from V and 1 base from J, with 6 bases between. The germline V gene encodes CDR1 LGHNA and CDR2 YSLEER. The CDR3 covers 14 residues. The CDR3 DNA is TGCGCCAGCAGCCAAGATGCCTTCCAAGAGACCCAGTACTTC. Protein sequence: CASSQDAFQETQYF.

The sample holds a few counts of this clonotype. The chain is built from TRBV7-2 and TRBJ2-2; a possible D gene is TRBD2 (7 bases). This CDR3 region has 16 residues. V lost 1 base and J lost 3, with 12 bases in between. The V gene's germline CDR1 is SGHTA and CDR2 FQGNSA. CDR3 region: CASSLGGGADTGELFF. The CDR3, as DNA: TGTGCCAGCAGCTTAGGAGGGGGGGCCGACACCGGGGAGCTGTTTTTT.

CDR3 nucleotides: TGTGCCAGCGGACCCGCTACAGGGCCAACCTACAATGAGCAGTTCTTC. This encodes CASGPATGPTYNEQFF. The chain employs TRBV6-5 and TRBJ2-1; weak D call: TRBD1 (6 bases). Trimming shortened V by 8 bases and J by 2 bases, and 19 bases separated the two germline ends. The CDR3 has 16 residues. Per the germline V gene, CDR1 is MNHEY and CDR2 is SVGAGI.

V is TRBV4-2 and J is TRBJ1-1; unclear D gene. CDR3 length: 15 residues. Germline CDR1 is LGHNA and CDR2 is YNFKEQ. V gave up 4 bases and J gave up 2 bases, with 14 bases separating them. This chain's CDR3 is CASSRRFAGNTEAFF. DNA for the CDR3: TGTGCCAGCAGCCGGCGGTTCGCGGGAAACACTGAAGCTTTCTTT.